One sample yielded the 9 T cell receptor beta chains listed below, sequenced in a study of identifying expanded T cells in peripheral blood. Profiling relied on immunoSEQ multiplex PCR, and the TCRdb table lists in-frame clones only, not all of them. The sample shows about 130,000 clones, 86% of them seen only once. Sequencing input: blood. The receptors stem from a person between 18 and 75 years old in good health.

The chain combines TRBV12-5 with TRBJ2-5; possible D gene TRBD2, 6 bases. The CDR3 consists of 16 residues. CDR1 is LGHNT, CDR2 FRNRAP, per germline. V was trimmed by 8 bases and J by 4 bases, leaving 23 bases between them. CDR3: CASSAATSPGRETQYF. The CDR3, as DNA: TGTGCTAGTTCGGCAGCGACTAGTCCCGGGCGAGAGACCCAGTACTTC. The whole variable domain, filled in from reference TRBV12-5 and TRBJ2-5, reads DARVTQTPRHKVTEMGQEVTMRCQPILGHNTVFWYRQTMMQGLELLAYFRNRAPLDDSGMPKDRFSAEMPDATLATLKIQPSEPRDSAVYFCASSAATSPGRETQYFGPGTRLLVL.

The CDR3 here is CASGGYTYNEQFF. CDR3 coding DNA: TGTGCCAGTGGAGGTTATACCTACAATGAGCAGTTCTTC. The V gene is TRBV11-2, the J gene TRBJ2-1; possible D gene TRBD2, 5 bases. Germline V CDR1 and CDR2: SGHAT, FQNNGV. The CDR3 is 13 residues long. Trimming took 9 bases from V and 2 from J, leaving 11 bases between them. Based on the CDR3 plus reference TRBV11-2 and TRBJ2-1, the full variable domain is EAGVAQSPRYKIIEKRQSVAFWCNPISGHATLYWYQQILGQGPKLLIQFQNNGVVDDSQLPKDRFSAERLKGVDSTLKIQPAKLEDSAVYLCASGGYTYNEQFFGPGTRLTVL.

The V and J genes are TRBV7-9 and TRBJ1-1; no firm D call. V gave up 5 bases and J gave up 5 bases, with 12 bases separating them. CDR3 length equals 13 residues. Per the germline V gene, CDR1 is SEHNR and CDR2 is FQNEAQ (reference sequence). The DNA of the CDR3 is TGTGCCAGCAGCAAACTGTCGGGGACTGAAGCTTTCTTT. Translating gives CASSKLSGTEAFF.

V and J are TRBV27 and TRBJ1-1; D is undetermined. Germline CDR1 is MNHEY and CDR2 is SMNVEV (reference sequence). Trimming shortened V by 3 bases and J by 1 base, and 6 bases separated the two germline ends. CDR3 length: 13 amino acids. CDR3 protein: CASSLRGNTEAFF. Here the CDR3 DNA reads TGTGCCAGCAGTTTGAGAGGGAACACTGAAGCTTTCTTT.

V is TRBV29-1 and J is TRBJ2-5; tentatively, D is TRBD1 (5 bases). V was trimmed by 6 bases and J by 2 bases, leaving 10 bases between them. CDR1 and CDR2 (germline): SQVTM, ANQGSEA. CDR3 length: 12 amino acids. In DNA, the CDR3 is TGCAGCGTGACAGTAGGGCAAGAGACCCAGTACTTC. Its translation: CSVTVGQETQYF.

This clone came up a few times. V gene TRBV29-1 combines with J gene TRBJ1-2, with 8 nucleotides matching TRBD1. With 0 bases clipped from V and 6 bases from J, the junction kept 15 bases outside the gene matches. CDR1 and CDR2 from the germline V gene are SQVTM and ANQGSEA. CDR3 length: 17 residues. The CDR3 DNA reads as TGCAGCGTTGAAGATCGGGCAGGGGGCTTAAAACCGGATGGCTACACCTTC. Its protein product is CSVEDRAGGLKPDGYTF.

This clone occurred once. The genes are TRBV9 and TRBJ2-1, with TRBD2 matching over 11 bases. V trimming: 2 bases; J trimming: 8 bases; junction bases outside the gene matches: 9. Per the germline V gene, CDR1 is SGDLS and CDR2 is YYNGEE. The CDR3 sequence is 16 residues long. CDR3 sequence: CASSVDPGTSGHEQFF. As DNA, the CDR3 is TGTGCCAGCAGCGTCGATCCCGGGACTAGCGGCCATGAGCAGTTCTTC.

This clone was found once. V usage is TRBV18 and J usage is TRBJ2-3; a weak D match, TRBD2 (5 bases). The V gene lost 5 bases and the J gene lost 4 bases, with 10 bases spanning the gap. Looked up from germline, CDR1 is KGHSH and CDR2 is LQKENI. This CDR3 has 13 residues. This CDR3 is CASSYLLADTQYF. The CDR3 nucleotides are TGTGCCAGCTCATACCTACTAGCAGATACGCAGTATTTT.

This chain links TRBV28 with TRBJ2-7; D is undetermined. CDR3 length: 15 amino acids. Germline V gives CDR1 MDHEN, CDR2 SYDVKM. Trimming took off 5 bases at V and 5 bases at J, with 19 bases between the two ends. The CDR3 DNA follows: TGTGCCAGCAGTCCCCCGGGTCCCCTAGGCCACGAGCAGTACTTC. Amino acid sequence: CASSPPGPLGHEQYF.